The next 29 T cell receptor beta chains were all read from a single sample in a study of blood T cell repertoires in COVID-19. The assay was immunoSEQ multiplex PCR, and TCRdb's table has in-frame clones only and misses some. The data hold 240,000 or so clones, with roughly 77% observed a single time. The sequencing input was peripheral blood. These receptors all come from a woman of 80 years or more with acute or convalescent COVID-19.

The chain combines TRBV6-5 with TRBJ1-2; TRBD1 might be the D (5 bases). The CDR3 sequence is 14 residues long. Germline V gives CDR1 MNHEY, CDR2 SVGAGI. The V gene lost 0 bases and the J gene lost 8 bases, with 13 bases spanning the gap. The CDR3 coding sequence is TGTGCCAGCAGTTACTCGAAAGGGGTGGGAGGCTACACCTTC. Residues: CASSYSKGVGGYTF.

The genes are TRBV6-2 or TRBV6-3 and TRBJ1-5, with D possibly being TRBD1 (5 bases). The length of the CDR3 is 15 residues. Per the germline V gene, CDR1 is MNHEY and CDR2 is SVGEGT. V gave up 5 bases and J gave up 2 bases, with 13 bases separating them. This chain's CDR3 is CASSRQGFGNQPQHF. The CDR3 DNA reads TGTGCCAGCAGTCGGCAGGGTTTTGGCAATCAGCCCCAGCATTTT.

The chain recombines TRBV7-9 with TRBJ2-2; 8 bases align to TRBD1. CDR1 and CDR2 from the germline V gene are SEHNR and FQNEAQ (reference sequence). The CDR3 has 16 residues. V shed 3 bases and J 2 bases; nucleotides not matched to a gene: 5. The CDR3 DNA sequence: TGTGCCAGCAGCTTTCCCAGGGGGCGCAACACCGGGGAGCTGTTTTTT. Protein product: CASSFPRGRNTGELFF. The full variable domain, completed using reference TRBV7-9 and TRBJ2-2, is DTGVSQNPRHKITKRGQNVTFRCDPISEHNRLYWYRQTLGQGPEFLTYFQNEAQLEKSRLLSDRFSAERPKGSFSTLEIQRTEQGDSAMYLCASSFPRGRNTGELFFGEGSRLTVL.

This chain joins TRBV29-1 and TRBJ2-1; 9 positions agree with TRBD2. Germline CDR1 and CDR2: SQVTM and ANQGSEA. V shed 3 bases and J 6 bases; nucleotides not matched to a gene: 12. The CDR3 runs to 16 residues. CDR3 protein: CSVDNRLAGSLNEQFF. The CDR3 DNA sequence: TGCAGCGTTGATAATCGGCTAGCGGGATCTCTCAATGAGCAGTTCTTC.

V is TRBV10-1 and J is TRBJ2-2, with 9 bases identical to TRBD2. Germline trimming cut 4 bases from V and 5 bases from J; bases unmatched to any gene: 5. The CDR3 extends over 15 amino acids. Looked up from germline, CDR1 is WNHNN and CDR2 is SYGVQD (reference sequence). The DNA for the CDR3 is TGCGCCAGCAGTGCGGCGGGAGGGCAAACCGGGGAGCTGTTTTTT. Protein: CASSAAGGQTGELFF.

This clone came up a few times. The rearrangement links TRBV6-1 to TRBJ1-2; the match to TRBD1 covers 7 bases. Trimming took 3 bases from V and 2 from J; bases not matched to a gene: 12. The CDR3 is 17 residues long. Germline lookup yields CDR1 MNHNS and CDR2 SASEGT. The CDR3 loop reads CASSDVGQPVSNYGYTF. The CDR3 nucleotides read TGTGCCAGCAGTGATGTGGGACAGCCAGTCTCGAACTATGGCTACACCTTC.

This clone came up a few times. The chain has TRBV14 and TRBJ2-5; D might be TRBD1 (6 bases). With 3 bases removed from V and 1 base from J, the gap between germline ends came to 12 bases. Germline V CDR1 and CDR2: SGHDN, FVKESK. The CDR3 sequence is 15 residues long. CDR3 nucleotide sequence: TGTGCCAGCAGCCACCCCGGGACACCCCAAGAGACCCAGTACTTC. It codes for CASSHPGTPQETQYF.

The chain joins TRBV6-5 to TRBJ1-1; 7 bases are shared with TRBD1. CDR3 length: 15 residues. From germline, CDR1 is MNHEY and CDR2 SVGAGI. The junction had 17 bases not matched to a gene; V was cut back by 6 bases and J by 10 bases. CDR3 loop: CASSSAGRGDGGAFF. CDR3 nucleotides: TGTGCCAGCAGCTCCGCTGGCAGGGGGGATGGTGGAGCTTTCTTT.

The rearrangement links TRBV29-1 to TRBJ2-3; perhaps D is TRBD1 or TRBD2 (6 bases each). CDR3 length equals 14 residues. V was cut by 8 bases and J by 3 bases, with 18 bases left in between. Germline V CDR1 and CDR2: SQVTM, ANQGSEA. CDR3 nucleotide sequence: TGCAGCTCCGGCGGGACAAGGGGGACAGATACGCAGTATTTT. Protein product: CSSGGTRGTDTQYF.

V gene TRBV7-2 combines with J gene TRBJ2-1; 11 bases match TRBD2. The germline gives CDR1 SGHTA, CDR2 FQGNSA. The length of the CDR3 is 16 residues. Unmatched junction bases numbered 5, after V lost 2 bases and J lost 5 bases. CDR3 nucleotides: TGTGCCAGCAGCTTATTCCTAGCGGGGGGCCACAATGAGCAGTTCTTC. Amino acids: CASSLFLAGGHNEQFF.

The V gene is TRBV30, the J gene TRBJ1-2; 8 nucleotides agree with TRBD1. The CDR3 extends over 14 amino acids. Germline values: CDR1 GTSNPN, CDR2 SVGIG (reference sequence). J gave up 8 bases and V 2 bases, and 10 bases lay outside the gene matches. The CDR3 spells CAWSFRDRPGGYTF. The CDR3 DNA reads TGTGCCTGGAGTTTCAGGGACAGGCCTGGCGGCTACACCTTC.

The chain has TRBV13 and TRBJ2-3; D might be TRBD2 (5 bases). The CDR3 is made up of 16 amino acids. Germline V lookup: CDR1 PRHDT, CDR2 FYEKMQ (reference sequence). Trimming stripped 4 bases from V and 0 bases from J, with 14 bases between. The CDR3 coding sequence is TGTGCCAGCAGCTACACACCGGACTTTAGCACAGATACGCAGTATTTT. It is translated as CASSYTPDFSTDTQYF.

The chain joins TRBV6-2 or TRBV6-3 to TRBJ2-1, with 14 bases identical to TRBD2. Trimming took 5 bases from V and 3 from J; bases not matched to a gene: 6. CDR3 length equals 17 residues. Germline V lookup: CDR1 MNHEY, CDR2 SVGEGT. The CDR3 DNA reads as TGTGCCAGCAGTCTGACTAGCGGGGGGGCCGGCTACAATGAGCAGTTCTTC. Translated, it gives CASSLTSGGAGYNEQFF.

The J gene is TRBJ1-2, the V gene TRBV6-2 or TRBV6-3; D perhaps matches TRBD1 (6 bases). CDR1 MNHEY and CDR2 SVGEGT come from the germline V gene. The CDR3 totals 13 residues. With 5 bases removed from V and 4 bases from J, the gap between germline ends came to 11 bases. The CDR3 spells CASSDTGIYGYTF. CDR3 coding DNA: TGTGCCAGCAGTGATACAGGGATCTATGGCTACACCTTC.

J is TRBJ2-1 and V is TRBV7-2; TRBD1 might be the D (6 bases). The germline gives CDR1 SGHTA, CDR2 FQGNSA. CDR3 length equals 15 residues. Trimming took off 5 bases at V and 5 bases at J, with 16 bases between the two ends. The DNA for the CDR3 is TGTGCCAGCAGCCCACAGGGTCTCGCGAACAATGAGCAGTTCTTC. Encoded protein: CASSPQGLANNEQFF.

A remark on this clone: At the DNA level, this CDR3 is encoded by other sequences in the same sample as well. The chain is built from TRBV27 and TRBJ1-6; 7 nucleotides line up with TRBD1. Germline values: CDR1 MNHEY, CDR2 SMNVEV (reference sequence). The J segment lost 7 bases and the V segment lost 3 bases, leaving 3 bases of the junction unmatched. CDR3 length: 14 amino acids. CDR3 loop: CASSFLQGNSPLHF. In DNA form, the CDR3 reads TGTGCCAGCAGTTTCTTACAGGGGAATTCACCCCTCCACTTT.

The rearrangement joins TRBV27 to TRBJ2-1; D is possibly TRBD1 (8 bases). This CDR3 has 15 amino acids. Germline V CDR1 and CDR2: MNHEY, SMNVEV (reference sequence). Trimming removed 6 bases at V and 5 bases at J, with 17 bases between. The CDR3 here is CASSRAGQVNNEQFF. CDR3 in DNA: TGTGCCAGCAGCCGAGCGGGACAGGTAAACAATGAGCAGTTCTTC.

The CDR3 spells CASSRADSSPIQYF. DNA of the CDR3: TGTGCCAGCAGCCGGGCGGACTCGTCCCCCATTCAGTACTTC. This sequence joins TRBV14 and TRBJ2-4, with a weak D call TRBD2 (5 bases). CDR3 length: 14 residues. Trimming pared 4 bases from V and 9 bases from J, leaving 16 bases between. Germline-derived CDR1 and CDR2 are SGHDN and FVKESK.

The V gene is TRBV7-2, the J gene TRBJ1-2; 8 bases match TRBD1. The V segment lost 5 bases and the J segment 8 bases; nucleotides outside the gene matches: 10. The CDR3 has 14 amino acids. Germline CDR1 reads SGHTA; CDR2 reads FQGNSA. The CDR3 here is CASSEADRARGYTF. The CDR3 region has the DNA TGTGCCAGCAGCGAGGCGGACAGGGCGAGAGGCTACACCTTC.

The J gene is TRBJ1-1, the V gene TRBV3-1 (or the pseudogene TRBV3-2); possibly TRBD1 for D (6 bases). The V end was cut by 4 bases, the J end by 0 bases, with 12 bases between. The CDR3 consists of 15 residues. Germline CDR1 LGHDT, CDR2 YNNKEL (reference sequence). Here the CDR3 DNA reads TGTGCCAGCAGCCTGCAGGGGCGGATGAACACTGAAGCTTTCTTT. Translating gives CASSLQGRMNTEAFF.

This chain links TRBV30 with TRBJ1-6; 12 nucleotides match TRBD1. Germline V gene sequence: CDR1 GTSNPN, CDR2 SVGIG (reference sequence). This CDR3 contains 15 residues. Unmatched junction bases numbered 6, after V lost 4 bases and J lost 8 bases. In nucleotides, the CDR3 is TGTGCCTGGAATTTCCGGGACAGGGGGCATTCACCCCTCCACTTT. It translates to CAWNFRDRGHSPLHF.

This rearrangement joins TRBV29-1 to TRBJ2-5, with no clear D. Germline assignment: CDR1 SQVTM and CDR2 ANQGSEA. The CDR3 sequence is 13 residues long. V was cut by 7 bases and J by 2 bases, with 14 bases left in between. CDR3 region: CSARGMAQETQYF. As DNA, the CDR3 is TGCAGCGCCAGAGGTATGGCACAAGAGACCCAGTACTTC. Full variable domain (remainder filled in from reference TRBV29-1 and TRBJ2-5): SAVISQKPSRDICQRGTSLTIQCQVDSQVTMMFWYRQQPGQSLTLIATANQGSEATYESGFVIDKFPISRPNLTFSTLTVSNMSPEDSSIYLCSARGMAQETQYFGPGTRLLVL.

This chain's CDR3 is CAISVSSGRDEQFF. The DNA for the CDR3 is TGTGCCATCAGTGTGTCTAGCGGGAGGGATGAGCAGTTCTTC. The chain recombines TRBV10-3 with TRBJ2-1; TRBD2 aligns across 12 bases. Germline V gene lookup returns CDR1 ENHRY and CDR2 SYGVKD. This CDR3 has 14 amino acids. V was pared by 4 bases and J by 8 bases, with 3 bases of the junction left unmatched.

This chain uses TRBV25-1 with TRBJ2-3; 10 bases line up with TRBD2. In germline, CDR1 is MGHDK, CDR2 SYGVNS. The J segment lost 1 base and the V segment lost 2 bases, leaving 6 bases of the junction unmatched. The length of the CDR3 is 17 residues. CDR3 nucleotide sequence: TGTGCCAGCAGTGAAGGGCTAGCGGGGGAACGCACAGATACGCAGTATTTT. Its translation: CASSEGLAGERTDTQYF. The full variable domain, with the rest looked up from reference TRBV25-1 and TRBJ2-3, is EADIYQTPRYLVIGTGKKITLECSQTMGHDKMYWYQQDPGMELHLIHYSYGVNSTEKGDLSSESTVSRIRTEHFPLTLESARPSHTSQYLCASSEGLAGERTDTQYFGPGTRLTVL.

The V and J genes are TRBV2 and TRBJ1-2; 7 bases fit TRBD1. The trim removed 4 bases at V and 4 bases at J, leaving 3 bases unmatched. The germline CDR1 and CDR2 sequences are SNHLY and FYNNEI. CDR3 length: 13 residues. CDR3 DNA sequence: TGTGCCAGCAGTGCCAGGGACAGCTATGGCTACACCTTC. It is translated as CASSARDSYGYTF.

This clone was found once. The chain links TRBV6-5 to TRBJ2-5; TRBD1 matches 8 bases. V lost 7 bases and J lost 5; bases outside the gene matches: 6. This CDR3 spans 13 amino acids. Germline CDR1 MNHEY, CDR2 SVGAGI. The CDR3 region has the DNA TGTGCCAGCAACACCTACAGGGGGGAGACCCAGTACTTC. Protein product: CASNTYRGETQYF.

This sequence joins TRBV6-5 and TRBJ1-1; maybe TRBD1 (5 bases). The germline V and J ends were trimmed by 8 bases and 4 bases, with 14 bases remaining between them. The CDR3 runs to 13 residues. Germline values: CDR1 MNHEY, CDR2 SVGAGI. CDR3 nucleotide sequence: TGTGCCAGCCATAGGGTGGGGGGCACTGAAGCTTTCTTT. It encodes CASHRVGGTEAFF.

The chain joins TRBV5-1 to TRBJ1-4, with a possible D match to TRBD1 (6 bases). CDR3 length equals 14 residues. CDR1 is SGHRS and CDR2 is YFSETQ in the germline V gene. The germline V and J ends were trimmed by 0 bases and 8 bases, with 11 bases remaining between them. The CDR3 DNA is TGCGCCAGCAGCTTGGAGGCCGACAGGGAAAAACTGTTTTTT. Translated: CASSLEADREKLFF. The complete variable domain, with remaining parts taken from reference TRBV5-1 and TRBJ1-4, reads KAGVTQTPRYLIKTRGQQVTLSCSPISGHRSVSWYQQTPGQGLQFLFEYFSETQRNKGNFPGRFSGRQFSNSRSEMNVSTLELGDSALYLCASSLEADREKLFFGSGTQLSVL.

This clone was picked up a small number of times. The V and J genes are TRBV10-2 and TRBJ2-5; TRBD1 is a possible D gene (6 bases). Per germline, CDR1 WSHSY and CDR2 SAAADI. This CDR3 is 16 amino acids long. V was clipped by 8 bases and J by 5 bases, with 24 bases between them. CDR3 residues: CASCGRVGARGETQYF. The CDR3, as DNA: TGCGCCAGCTGTGGGCGGGTTGGGGCGAGGGGGGAGACCCAGTACTTC.